A single sample is the source of the 17 T cell receptor beta chains below, sequenced in a study of blood T cell repertoires in COVID-19. Sequenced by immunoSEQ multiplex PCR; TCRdb stores in-frame clones only, minus some. This sample has roughly 100,000 clones, with over 65% found just once. Specimen: peripheral blood. These TCRs come from a human donor in a cohort sampled during active COVID-19.

The J gene is TRBJ2-5, the V gene TRBV7-2; D gene ambiguous. The CDR3 runs 14 residues. Germline CDR1 reads SGHTA; CDR2 reads FQGNSA. V was cut by 1 base and J by 1 base, with 7 bases left in between. The CDR3 sequence is CASSLGAFQETQYF. The CDR3 DNA follows: TGTGCCAGCAGCTTAGGGGCCTTCCAAGAGACCCAGTACTTC.

The rearrangement links TRBV28 to TRBJ1-2, with 11 bases matching TRBD1. The CDR3 runs 15 residues. CDR1 and CDR2 from the germline V gene are MDHEN and SYDVKM. The ends lost 3 bases at V and 5 bases at J; junction bases unmatched: 5. The CDR3 nucleotides are TGTGCCAGCAGTTTCGGACAGGGGGCTGGGTATGGCTACACCTTC. Protein product: CASSFGQGAGYGYTF.

This clone appeared once. This chain uses TRBV6-1 with TRBJ1-1; D is possibly TRBD1 (6 bases). Germline V lookup: CDR1 MNHNS, CDR2 SASEGT. Between the trimmed V and J ends, which lost 3 bases and 1 base, there was a span of 6 bases. The CDR3 is made up of 13 amino acids. The CDR3 DNA reads TGTGCCAGCAGTGACAGGGGGAACACTGAAGCTTTCTTT. Its protein is CASSDRGNTEAFF.

V gene TRBV10-3 combines with J gene TRBJ1-3, with D possibly being TRBD1 (5 bases). This CDR3 contains 13 residues. The V gene lost 11 bases and the J gene lost 2 bases, with 13 bases spanning the gap. From germline, CDR1 is ENHRY and CDR2 SYGVKD. The CDR3 loop is CAGNTGPGNTIYF. The CDR3 coding sequence is TGTGCCGGAAATACAGGACCTGGAAACACCATATATTTT.

The V gene is TRBV12-5, the J gene TRBJ1-4; D is perhaps TRBD1 (5 bases). With 0 bases removed from V and 7 bases from J, the gap between germline ends came to 15 bases. Germline V gene lookup returns CDR1 LGHNT and CDR2 FRNRAP. The CDR3 has 16 amino acids. CDR3 loop: CASGLVHGQGSEKLFF. The CDR3 DNA sequence: TGTGCTAGTGGTTTGGTACACGGGCAGGGTAGTGAAAAACTGTTTTTT.

The chain carries TRBV21-1 and TRBJ1-3; the DNA was not used to check the table's D call, TRBD1. TRBV21-1 corresponds to a pseudogene. This CDR3 has 17 residues. This chain's CDR3 is CASSKCGGQTSGNTIYF. The CDR3 DNA reads TGTGCCAGCAGCAAATGTGGGGGACAGACCTCTGGAAACACCATATATTTT.

For this clone: The identical CDR3 is also encoded by other nucleotide sequences in the sample. J is TRBJ2-1 and V is TRBV11-2, with D perhaps matching TRBD1 (6 bases). Trimming left V 6 bases short and J 1 base short, with 13 bases between. The germline CDR1 and CDR2 sequences are SGHAT and FQNNGV. The CDR3 contains 15 residues. The CDR3 DNA reads TGTGCCAGCAGTCCACAGGGTAGGTCCTACAATGAGCAGTTCTTC. Translation: CASSPQGRSYNEQFF. The full variable domain, rest sourced from reference TRBV11-2 and TRBJ2-1, is EAGVAQSPRYKIIEKRQSVAFWCNPISGHATLYWYQQILGQGPKLLIQFQNNGVVDDSQLPKDRFSAERLKGVDSTLKIQPAKLEDSAVYLCASSPQGRSYNEQFFGPGTRLTVL.

V is TRBV28 and J is TRBJ1-5; 11 bases are a match to TRBD1. Germline trimming cut 6 bases from V and 6 bases from J; bases unmatched to any gene: 16. The V gene's germline CDR1 is MDHEN and CDR2 SYDVKM. This CDR3 region has 18 residues. As DNA, the CDR3 is TGTGCCAGCAGCTTTCTGGGTGGACAGGGGGCCTTTTTTCAGCCCCAGCATTTT. Its protein product is CASSFLGGQGAFFQPQHF.

This chain uses TRBV30 with TRBJ1-6; D is undetermined. Trimming took off 3 bases at V and 0 bases at J, with 3 bases between the two ends. Per germline, CDR1 GTSNPN and CDR2 SVGIG (reference sequence). This CDR3 has 13 residues. The CDR3 nucleotides are TGTGCCTGGAGAGCCTCCTATAATTCACCCCTCCACTTT. It translates to CAWRASYNSPLHF.

This rearrangement joins TRBV10-2 to TRBJ2-7; possibly TRBD2 for D (5 bases). Germline values: CDR1 WSHSY, CDR2 SAAADI. The CDR3 is 13 amino acids. V gave up 3 bases and J gave up 7 bases, with 13 bases separating them. The CDR3 nucleotides are TGCGCCAGCAGTGACTGGGAGAGCTTGGAGCAGTACTTC. Amino acids: CASSDWESLEQYF.

The chain carries TRBV27 and TRBJ2-1; the match to TRBD1 covers 7 bases. This CDR3 region has 14 residues. Trimming removed 8 bases from V and 1 base from J; junction bases left unmatched: 5. Germline V gene sequence: CDR1 MNHEY, CDR2 SMNVEV (reference sequence). The DNA for the CDR3 is TGTGCCAGCGCCCGACAGGGTTCCTACAATGAGCAGTTCTTC. Translating it yields CASARQGSYNEQFF.

This sequence joins TRBV2 and TRBJ2-3; no clear D gene. V lost 5 bases and J 5 bases, leaving 14 bases between the germline ends. The V gene's germline CDR1 is SNHLY and CDR2 FYNNEI. The CDR3 contains 14 residues. CDR3 amino acids: CASSPGSRVDTQYF. The CDR3 DNA reads TGTGCCAGCAGTCCCGGGTCCCGCGTAGATACGCAGTATTTT. The variable domain in full, with the rest retrieved from reference TRBV2 and TRBJ2-3, is EPEVTQTPSHQVTQMGQEVILRCVPISNHLYFYWYRQILGQKVEFLVSFYNNEISEKSEIFDDQFSVERPDGSNFTLKIRSTKLEDSAMYFCASSPGSRVDTQYFGPGTRLTVL.

V and J are TRBV19 and TRBJ2-5; 10 nucleotides agree with TRBD1. Germline V lookup: CDR1 LNHDA, CDR2 SQIVND (reference sequence). This CDR3 is built from 14 residues. Losses at the gene ends were 4 bases for V and 4 bases for J; bases not matched to a gene: 3. The CDR3 sequence is CASSTRQGAETQYF. CDR3 nucleotide sequence: TGTGCCAGTAGTACCCGACAGGGGGCAGAGACCCAGTACTTC.

This CDR3 is CASSNTGGANYGYTF. CDR3 nucleotides: TGTGCCAGCAGCAACACAGGGGGCGCGAACTATGGCTACACCTTC. V usage is TRBV9 and J usage is TRBJ1-2; 9 nucleotides align to TRBD1. Trimming took 4 bases from V and 2 from J; bases not matched to a gene: 6. This CDR3 comprises 15 residues. CDR1 SGDLS and CDR2 YYNGEE come from the germline V gene.

This clone has just one count. The V call is TRBV3-1 (or the pseudogene TRBV3-2), the J call TRBJ1-5; 8 bases agree with TRBD1. The junction had 0 bases not matched to a gene; V was cut back by 4 bases and J by 4 bases. The CDR3 is made up of 13 amino acids. Germline V gene sequence: CDR1 LGHDT, CDR2 YNNKEL (reference sequence). CDR3 residues: CASSRQGNQPQHF. In DNA form, the CDR3 reads TGTGCCAGCAGCCGACAGGGGAATCAGCCCCAGCATTTT.

The chain carries TRBV10-3 and TRBJ1-3, with unresolved D. The CDR3 has 13 residues. V shed 7 bases and J shed 2 bases, with 9 bases lying between them. Germline CDR1 ENHRY, CDR2 SYGVKD. CDR3 amino acids: CAIMPGAGNTIYF. The CDR3 nucleotides read TGTGCCATCATGCCAGGTGCTGGAAACACCATATATTTT.

This sequence joins TRBV19 and TRBJ1-1; 9 bases fit TRBD1. Germline loops: CDR1 LNHDA, CDR2 SQIVND (reference sequence). V lost 7 bases, J lost 13 bases, and 13 bases stayed unmatched. The CDR3 is 13 amino acids. CDR3 loop: CASNLNGDRVVFF. The CDR3 DNA reads as TGTGCCAGTAACCTAAATGGGGACAGGGTAGTTTTCTTT.